Listed here are 11 T cell receptor beta chains from one sample, sequenced in a study of blood T cell repertoires in COVID-19. Produced via immunoSEQ multiplex PCR; TCRdb's table is partial and in-frame only. The data hold fewer than 250,000 clones, with approximately 91% observed a single time. The sample comprised peripheral blood. The receptors here all came from a young man with COVID-19, enrolled during active disease.

CDR3 loop: CASSLGTGGLISAFF. The DNA for the CDR3 is TGCGCCAGCAGCTTGGGGACAGGGGGTTTAATAAGTGCTTTCTTT. The chain uses TRBV5-1 and TRBJ1-1; 10 nucleotides agree with TRBD1. CDR3 length: 15 residues. CDR1 is SGHRS and CDR2 is YFSETQ in the germline V gene. V lost 0 bases, J lost 11 bases, and 10 bases stayed unmatched.

A few counts support this clone. The V gene is TRBV30, the J gene TRBJ1-1; D perhaps matches TRBD1 (6 bases). CDR1 is GTSNPN, CDR2 SVGIG, per germline (reference sequence). The V gene lost 7 bases and the J gene lost 4 bases, with 13 bases spanning the gap. The CDR3 sequence is 12 residues long. CDR3 in amino acids: CASNRVFTEAFF. The CDR3 DNA is TGTGCCTCCAACAGGGTATTCACTGAAGCTTTCTTT.

The chain recombines TRBV2 with TRBJ2-1, with TRBD2 matching over 7 bases. This CDR3 spans 15 amino acids. Germline V gene data show CDR1 as SNHLY and CDR2 as FYNNEI. V shed 1 base and J 4 bases; nucleotides not matched to a gene: 4. The CDR3 nucleotides read TGTGCCAGCAGTGAAGGCAGCGGGGCTTACAATGAGCAGTTCTTC. This encodes CASSEGSGAYNEQFF. Filled out from reference TRBV2 and TRBJ2-1, the complete variable domain reads EPEVTQTPSHQVTQMGQEVILRCVPISNHLYFYWYRQILGQKVEFLVSFYNNEISEKSEIFDDQFSVERPDGSNFTLKIRSTKLEDSAMYFCASSEGSGAYNEQFFGPGTRLTVL.

The chain recombines TRBV12-3 or TRBV12-4 with TRBJ1-1; D is uncertain. The V gene lost 2 bases and the J gene lost 3 bases, with 7 bases spanning the gap. The CDR3 contains 13 residues. The CDR3 nucleotides read TGTGCCAGCAGTTTATCCGCGTACACTGAAGCTTTCTTT. Translating gives CASSLSAYTEAFF.

The chain links TRBV14 to TRBJ1-1; D uncertain. The CDR3 is made up of 14 amino acids. Germline V lookup: CDR1 SGHDN, CDR2 FVKESK. Trimming removed 4 bases from V and 6 bases from J, with 15 bases in between. This CDR3 is CASSPMAGVSEAFF. CDR3 nucleotide sequence: TGTGCCAGCAGCCCCATGGCGGGAGTTTCTGAAGCTTTCTTT. The variable domain in full, with the rest retrieved from reference TRBV14 and TRBJ1-1, is EAGVTQFPSHSVIEKGQTVTLRCDPISGHDNLYWYRRVMGKEIKFLLHFVKESKQDESGMPNNRFLAERTGGTYSTLKVQPAELEDSGVYFCASSPMAGVSEAFFGQGTRLTVV.

The J gene is TRBJ2-7, the V gene TRBV4-1; D is uncertain. Germline V gene lookup returns CDR1 MGHRA and CDR2 YSYEKL. Trimming took off 0 bases at V and 1 base at J, with 10 bases between the two ends. There are 15 residues in the CDR3. CDR3 sequence reads: CASSQEPGRSYEQYF. CDR3 DNA: TGCGCCAGCAGCCAAGAACCAGGTCGGTCCTACGAGCAGTACTTC.

The J gene is TRBJ1-6, the V gene TRBV18; no definite D call. Germline lookup yields CDR1 KGHSH and CDR2 LQKENI. The CDR3 has 15 residues. V dropped 3 bases and J dropped 6 bases, with 12 bases sitting between them. This chain's CDR3 is CASSPIGDSNSPLHF. In nucleotides, the CDR3 is TGTGCCAGCTCACCGATCGGGGATTCTAATTCACCCCTCCACTTT.

This chain connects TRBV13 to TRBJ1-6; maybe TRBD1 (5 bases). Per germline, CDR1 PRHDT and CDR2 FYEKMQ (reference sequence). This CDR3 is built from 15 residues. V dropped 5 bases and J dropped 5 bases, with 13 bases sitting between them. CDR3 loop: CASSPYGRDNSPLHF. CDR3 in DNA: TGTGCCAGCAGCCCTTACGGCAGGGATAATTCACCCCTCCACTTT.

The chain links TRBV11-2 to TRBJ1-5; D uncertain. Per germline, CDR1 SGHAT and CDR2 FQNNGV. Trimming removed 1 base from V and 1 base from J, with 11 bases in between. There are 16 residues in the CDR3. The CDR3 reads CASSLGSLGSNQPQHF. The CDR3 DNA follows: TGTGCCAGCAGCTTAGGGAGCCTTGGGAGCAATCAGCCCCAGCATTTT.

The chain joins TRBV9 to TRBJ2-1; 7 bases line up with TRBD2. This CDR3 is 15 amino acids long. The ends lost 0 bases at V and 9 bases at J; junction bases unmatched: 9. The germline V gene encodes CDR1 SGDLS and CDR2 YYNGEE. The CDR3 loop is CASSVGPAGGGEQFF. The CDR3 DNA follows: TGTGCCAGCAGCGTAGGTCCAGCGGGCGGGGGTGAGCAGTTCTTC.

The rearrangement joins TRBV30 to TRBJ1-6, with D maybe TRBD1 (5 bases). Trimming took off 1 base at V and 14 bases at J, with 21 bases between the two ends. Germline loops: CDR1 GTSNPN, CDR2 SVGIG (reference sequence). The CDR3 totals 15 residues. DNA of the CDR3: TGTGCCTGGAGTGCCCCAGGGCGTTTTGGATTGGCCCTCCACTTT. Its protein is CAWSAPGRFGLALHF.